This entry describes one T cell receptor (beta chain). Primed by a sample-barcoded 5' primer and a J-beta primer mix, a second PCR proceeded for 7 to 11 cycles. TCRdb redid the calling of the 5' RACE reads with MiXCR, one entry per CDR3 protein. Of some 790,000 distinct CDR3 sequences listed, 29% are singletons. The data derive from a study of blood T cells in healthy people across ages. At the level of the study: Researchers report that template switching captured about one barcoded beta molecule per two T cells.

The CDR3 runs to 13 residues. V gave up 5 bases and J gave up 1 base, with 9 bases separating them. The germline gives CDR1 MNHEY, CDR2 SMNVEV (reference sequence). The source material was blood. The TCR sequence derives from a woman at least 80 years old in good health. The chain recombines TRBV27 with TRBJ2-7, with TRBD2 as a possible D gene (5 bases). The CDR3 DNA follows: TGTGCCAGCAGTGACTGGGAGTCCTACGAGCAGTACTTC. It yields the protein CASSDWESYEQYF.